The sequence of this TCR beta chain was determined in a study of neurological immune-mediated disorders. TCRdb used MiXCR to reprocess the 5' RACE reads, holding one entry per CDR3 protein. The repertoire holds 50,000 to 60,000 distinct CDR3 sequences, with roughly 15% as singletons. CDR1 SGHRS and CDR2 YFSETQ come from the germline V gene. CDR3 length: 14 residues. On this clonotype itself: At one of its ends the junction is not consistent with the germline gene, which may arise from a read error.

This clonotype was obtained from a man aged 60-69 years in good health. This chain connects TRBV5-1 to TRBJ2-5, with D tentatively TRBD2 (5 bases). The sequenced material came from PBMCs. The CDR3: CASSRTGGQVTQYF. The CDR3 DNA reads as TGCGCCAGCAGCAGGACTGGTGGGCAAGTGACCCAGTACTTC.